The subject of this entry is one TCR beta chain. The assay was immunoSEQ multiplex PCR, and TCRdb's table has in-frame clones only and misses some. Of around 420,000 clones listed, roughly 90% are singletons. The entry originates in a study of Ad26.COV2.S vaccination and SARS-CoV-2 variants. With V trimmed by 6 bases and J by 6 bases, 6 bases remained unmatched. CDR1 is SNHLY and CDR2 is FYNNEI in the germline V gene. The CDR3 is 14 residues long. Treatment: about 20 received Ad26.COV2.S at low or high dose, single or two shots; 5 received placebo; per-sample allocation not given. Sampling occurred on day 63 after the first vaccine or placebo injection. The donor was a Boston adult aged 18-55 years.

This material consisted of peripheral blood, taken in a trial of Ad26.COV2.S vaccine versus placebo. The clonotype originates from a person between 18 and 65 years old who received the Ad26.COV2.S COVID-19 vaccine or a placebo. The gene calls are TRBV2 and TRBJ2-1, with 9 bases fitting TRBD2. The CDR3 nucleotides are TGTGCCAGCAGGCTAGCGGGGTCTAGCAATGAGCAGTTCTTC. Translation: CASRLAGSSNEQFF.